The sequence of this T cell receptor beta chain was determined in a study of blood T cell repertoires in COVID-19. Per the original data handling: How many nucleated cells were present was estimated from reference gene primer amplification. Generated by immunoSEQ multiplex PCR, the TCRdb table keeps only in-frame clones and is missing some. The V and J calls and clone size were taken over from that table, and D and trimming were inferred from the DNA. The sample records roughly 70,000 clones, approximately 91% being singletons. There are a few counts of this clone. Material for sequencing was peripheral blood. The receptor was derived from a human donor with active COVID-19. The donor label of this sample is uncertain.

The CDR3 protein is CASLEAVYNEQFF. CDR3 sequence (DNA): TGTGCCAGCTTGGAAGCGGTCTACAATGAGCAGTTCTTC. The chain couples TRBV18 to TRBJ2-1; D may be TRBD2 (5 bases). CDR1 and CDR2 from the germline V gene are KGHSH and LQKENI. The CDR3 has 13 amino acids. The V gene lost 7 bases and the J gene lost 3 bases, with 10 bases spanning the gap.